A single sample gave rise to the 31 T cell receptor beta chains below, sequenced in a study of blood T cells in healthy people across ages. For the second PCR, which ran for about 7 to 11 cycles, a sample-barcoded 5' primer and a J-beta primer mix were used. Using its own MiXCR run on the 5' RACE reads, TCRdb lists one record per CDR3 protein. The sample contains more than 1.4 million distinct CDR3 sequences, 35% to 45% of which appear only once. The sequenced material came from blood. The receptors were gathered from a woman between 18 and 30 years old in good health.

The chain carries TRBV28 and TRBJ2-5; 8 bases match TRBD2. The V segment lost 7 bases and the J segment 2 bases; nucleotides outside the gene matches: 9. CDR3 length: 15 amino acids. Germline V CDR1 and CDR2: MDHEN, SYDVKM. CDR3 sequence: CASTGAGANQETQYF. Written as DNA, the CDR3 is TGTGCCAGCACGGGAGCGGGGGCGAATCAAGAGACCCAGTACTTC.

This rearrangement joins TRBV6-5 to TRBJ1-1; D is unresolved. With 6 bases removed from V and 5 bases from J, the gap between germline ends came to 16 bases. CDR1 is MNHEY and CDR2 is SVGAGI in the germline V gene. CDR3 length: 14 amino acids. CDR3 in DNA: TGTGCCAGCAGCTTCAAATCGAGTGGGACTGAAGCTTTCTTT. Protein: CASSFKSSGTEAFF.

This chain uses TRBV20-1 with TRBJ1-2, with unresolved D. V gave up 7 bases and J gave up 5 bases, with 14 bases separating them. Germline V gives CDR1 DFQATT, CDR2 SNEGSKA (reference sequence). The CDR3 extends over 12 amino acids. The CDR3 here is CSGIGLEYGYTF. CDR3 sequence (DNA): TGCAGTGGGATCGGCCTCGAATATGGCTACACCTTC.

V and J are TRBV6-1 and TRBJ2-7, with D maybe TRBD1 (5 bases). Germline lookup yields CDR1 MNHNS and CDR2 SASEGT. This CDR3 contains 13 residues. V lost 8 bases and J 10 bases, leaving 21 bases between the germline ends. The CDR3 is CASQETVASIQYF. The CDR3 DNA is TGTGCCAGCCAGGAGACAGTCGCAAGTATTCAGTACTTC.

As for this clonotype: One end of the junction does not line up with germline, which may come from a read error. V is TRBV6-1 and J is TRBJ2-1; D is uncertain. Looked up from germline, CDR1 is MNHNS and CDR2 is SASEGT. The CDR3 has 15 residues. The CDR3 sequence is CASRVKIVSDNEQFF. CDR3 nucleotides: TGTGCCAGCAGGGTTAAAATCGTCTCCGACAATGAGCAGTTCTTC.

This clonotype turned up a few times. The chain links TRBV20-1 to TRBJ2-5; D gene unclear. CDR1 and CDR2 (germline): DFQATT, SNEGSKA (reference sequence). The V end was cut by 1 base, the J end by 1 base, with 13 bases between. The CDR3 consists of 15 residues. CDR3 sequence reads: CSARALVGPQETQYF. CDR3 nucleotides: TGCAGTGCTAGAGCGCTCGTAGGGCCCCAAGAGACCCAGTACTTC.

CDR3 region: CSARDLYSLRINEQFF. The CDR3 DNA follows: TGCAGTGCTAGAGATCTTTACAGTCTAAGGATAAATGAGCAGTTCTTC. This chain connects TRBV20-1 to TRBJ2-1; D is uncertain. CDR1 and CDR2 (germline): DFQATT, SNEGSKA (reference sequence). V gave up 0 bases and J gave up 7 bases, with 19 bases separating them. CDR3 length: 16 amino acids.

Note on this clonotype: Sequence at one end of the junction differs from germline and may be a read error. The V and J genes are TRBV27 and TRBJ2-1; 14 bases line up with TRBD2. Germline V lookup: CDR1 MNHEY, CDR2 SMNVEV (reference sequence). The CDR3 loop spans 20 amino acids. The CDR3 nucleotides read TGTGCCGGCAGTTTACCGAACTTCCTGGGACTAGCGGGAGTGTATAGTGAGCAGTTCTTC. Protein sequence: CAGSLPNFLGLAGVYSEQFF.

V and J are TRBV15 and TRBJ1-2; D is undetermined. The CDR3 is 13 residues long. CDR1 LNHNV and CDR2 YYDKDF come from the germline V gene (reference sequence). V was pared by 0 bases and J by 5 bases, with 7 bases between. DNA of the CDR3: TGTGCCACCAGCAGAGAATACCTGTATGGCTACACCTTC. It is translated as CATSREYLYGYTF.

The rearrangement joins TRBV10-1 to TRBJ1-1, with 7 bases fitting TRBD1. Germline V gene sequence: CDR1 WNHNN, CDR2 SYGVQD (reference sequence). The V and J ends lost 5 bases and 5 bases, in that order; junction bases with no gene match: 5. There are 13 residues in the CDR3. CDR3: CASSFTGETEAFF. DNA of the CDR3: TGCGCCAGCAGTTTTACAGGGGAAACTGAAGCTTTCTTT.

The chain carries TRBV6-1 and TRBJ2-7; 8 nucleotides align to TRBD2. This CDR3 contains 14 residues. With 5 bases clipped from V and 4 bases from J, the junction kept 7 bases outside the gene matches. Germline V gives CDR1 MNHNS, CDR2 SASEGT. The CDR3 nucleotides read TGTGCCAGCAGTCCCTTGACTAGCGTTTACGAGCAGTACTTC. Its translation is CASSPLTSVYEQYF.

This clonotype appeared a few times. The rearrangement uses TRBV5-1 and TRBJ2-6; no clear D gene. CDR1 and CDR2 (germline): SGHRS, YFSETQ. With 5 bases removed from V and 1 base from J, the gap between germline ends came to 10 bases. The CDR3 covers 15 residues. The CDR3 DNA sequence: TGCGCCAGCAGGTTCCCTAGGTCTGGGGCCAACGTCCTGACTTTC. Translated: CASRFPRSGANVLTF.

V and J are TRBV4-1 and TRBJ2-5; D remains ambiguous. V lost 3 bases and J 2 bases, leaving 16 bases between the germline ends. The CDR3 sequence is 16 residues long. Germline V gene data show CDR1 as MGHRA and CDR2 as YSYEKL. The CDR3 loop reads CASSQASRTEQETQYF. CDR3 coding DNA: TGCGCCAGCAGCCAGGCATCACGTACAGAACAAGAGACCCAGTACTTC.

This clonotype was detected ten times or more. CDR3 sequence (DNA): TGTGCCAGCAGTTACTCGGGCAGGAGCTCCTACGAGCAGTACTTC. It is translated as CASSYSGRSSYEQYF. This sequence joins TRBV6-5 and TRBJ2-7; D remains ambiguous. The CDR3 extends over 15 amino acids. Per the germline V gene, CDR1 is MNHEY and CDR2 is SVGAGI. Trimming removed 0 bases at V and 0 bases at J, with 9 bases between.

This chain connects TRBV7-2 to TRBJ2-5; 9 bases align to TRBD1. Germline CDR1 SGHTA, CDR2 FQGNSA. The CDR3 covers 14 residues. Unmatched junction bases numbered 4, after V lost 1 base and J lost 7 bases. CDR3 sequence reads: CASSLDRGLGTQYF. CDR3 in DNA: TGTGCCAGCAGCTTAGACAGGGGGCTGGGGACCCAGTACTTC.

In DNA form, the CDR3 reads TGTGCCAGCAGTTTAAACGGGGCTGAAGCTTTCTTT. Its protein is CASSLNGAEAFF. The rearrangement joins TRBV12-3 or TRBV12-4 to TRBJ1-1; the D is unclear. The CDR3 contains 12 residues. Trimming removed 2 bases from V and 6 bases from J, with 7 bases in between.

This clonotype was found a few times. V gene TRBV20-1 combines with J gene TRBJ1-6; D call uncertain. V was clipped by 5 bases and J by 11 bases, with 13 bases between them. This CDR3 is 12 amino acids long. The germline gives CDR1 DFQATT, CDR2 SNEGSKA (reference sequence). CDR3 in DNA: TGCAGTGCTGCCCGAGAGCCTCCACCCCTCCACTTT. Translated, it gives CSAAREPPPLHF.

The gene calls are TRBV27 and TRBJ2-1, with 13 bases lining up with TRBD2. Germline assignment: CDR1 MNHEY and CDR2 SMNVEV (reference sequence). After removal of 4 bases from V and 3 bases from J, the junction contained 6 bases not matched to a gene. The CDR3 consists of 17 residues. The CDR3 loop reads CASSSGLAGAIYNEQFF. CDR3 coding DNA: TGTGCCAGCAGTTCCGGACTAGCGGGGGCGATCTACAATGAGCAGTTCTTC.

For the CDR3, the DNA is TGCGCCAGCAGCTCGGGACTAGCGGGAGGAAGGATAGATACGCAGTATTTT. Translation: CASSSGLAGGRIDTQYF. The genes are TRBV5-1 and TRBJ2-3; 15 bases are a match to TRBD2. Looked up from germline, CDR1 is SGHRS and CDR2 is YFSETQ. Germline trimming cut 3 bases from V and 5 bases from J; bases unmatched to any gene: 7. The CDR3 is 17 residues long.

The chain carries TRBV12-3 or TRBV12-4 and TRBJ1-2, with D possibly being TRBD1 (6 bases). Between the trimmed V and J ends, which lost 5 bases and 5 bases, there was a span of 18 bases. The CDR3 totals 15 residues. DNA for the CDR3: TGTGCCAGCAGTCCGGAAACGGACAGAGAGTATGGCTACACCTTC. It yields the protein CASSPETDREYGYTF.

This clonotype was detected only a few times. V is TRBV7-9 and J is TRBJ2-7; D might be TRBD1 (6 bases). Trimming pared 5 bases from V and 4 bases from J, leaving 12 bases between. Per the germline V gene, CDR1 is SEHNR and CDR2 is FQNEAQ (reference sequence). The CDR3 contains 13 residues. In nucleotides, the CDR3 is TGTGCCAGCAGCACAACAGGGTTGTACGAGCAGTACTTC. Amino acid sequence: CASSTTGLYEQYF. The whole variable domain, filled in from reference TRBV7-9 and TRBJ2-7, reads DTGVSQNPRHKITKRGQNVTFRCDPISEHNRLYWYRQTLGQGPEFLTYFQNEAQLEKSRLLSDRFSAERPKGSFSTLEIQRTEQGDSAMYLCASSTTGLYEQYFGPGTRLTVT.

This clonotype has just a few counts. This sequence joins TRBV27 and TRBJ2-3; D is possibly TRBD1 (6 bases). The CDR3 runs to 13 residues. Trimming took off 11 bases at V and 2 bases at J, with 14 bases between the two ends. Germline V gene sequence: CDR1 MNHEY, CDR2 SMNVEV (reference sequence). The CDR3 DNA sequence: TGTGCCGTCGGACAGAAGCTCACAGATACGCAGTATTTT. Amino acids: CAVGQKLTDTQYF.

The chain has TRBV4-3 and TRBJ2-3; D is undetermined. V lost 1 base to trimming and J lost 0 bases, with 8 bases between them. The CDR3 consists of 15 residues. Germline loops: CDR1 LGHNA, CDR2 YSLEER. The DNA of the CDR3 is TGCGCCAGCAGCCAAGTGCCTTCTAGCACAGATACGCAGTATTTT. Its protein is CASSQVPSSTDTQYF.

This rearrangement joins TRBV11-2 to TRBJ1-5; D is ambiguous. Germline values: CDR1 SGHAT, CDR2 FQNNGV. CDR3 length: 17 residues. V lost 5 bases, J lost 0 bases, and 17 bases lay in between. The CDR3 nucleotides are TGTGCCAGCAGCGGTTCTGGAGCAGCTTATAGCAATCAGCCCCAGCATTTT. Translated: CASSGSGAAYSNQPQHF.

V gene TRBV3-1 combines with J gene TRBJ2-3, with a possible D match to TRBD2 (5 bases). V was trimmed by 4 bases and J by 3 bases, leaving 17 bases between them. CDR3 length: 16 amino acids. The germline CDR1 and CDR2 sequences are LGHDT and YNNKEL (reference sequence). This CDR3 reads CASSLRASSRTDTQYF. The CDR3 DNA reads TGTGCCAGCAGCCTTAGAGCTAGCAGTCGGACAGATACGCAGTATTTT.

The J gene is TRBJ1-5, the V gene TRBV25-1; D uncertain. The V gene's germline CDR1 is MGHDK and CDR2 SYGVNS. This CDR3 has 13 amino acids. The V gene lost 3 bases and the J gene lost 5 bases, with 8 bases spanning the gap. The CDR3 nucleotides read TGTGCCAGCAGTGAGGGGTTTGATCAGCCCCAGCATTTT. This gives the protein CASSEGFDQPQHF.

V gene TRBV30 combines with J gene TRBJ2-6; D is uncertain. Germline lookup yields CDR1 GTSNPN and CDR2 SVGIG (reference sequence). The CDR3 sequence is 12 residues long. The V and J ends lost 4 bases and 3 bases respectively, with 4 bases between them. CDR3 nucleotides: TGTGCCTGGATCCATGGGGCCAACGTCCTGACTTTC. This translates into CAWIHGANVLTF.

The chain couples TRBV25-1 to TRBJ1-3, with 9 bases that match TRBD1. In germline, CDR1 is MGHDK, CDR2 SYGVNS. The CDR3 is 15 amino acids. Losses at the gene ends were 6 bases for V and 2 bases for J; bases not matched to a gene: 5. CDR3 sequence: CASSTTGGPGNTIYF. In DNA form, the CDR3 reads TGTGCCAGCAGCACAACAGGGGGCCCTGGAAACACCATATATTTT.

This sequence joins TRBV28 and TRBJ1-2; D is perhaps TRBD1 (5 bases). This CDR3 is built from 13 residues. Germline V gene lookup returns CDR1 MDHEN and CDR2 SYDVKM. Trimming removed 5 bases at V and 7 bases at J, with 14 bases between. Here the CDR3 reads CASSPPGRGGYTF. The CDR3 DNA sequence: TGTGCCAGCAGTCCCCCAGGAAGGGGTGGCTACACCTTC.

V gene TRBV24-1 combines with J gene TRBJ2-5; a weak D match, TRBD1 (5 bases). Trimming took 9 bases from V and 3 from J, leaving 13 bases between them. There are 13 residues in the CDR3. Germline V gives CDR1 KGHDR, CDR2 SFDVKD. CDR3 loop: CATGHGAKETQYF. The CDR3 nucleotides read TGTGCCACCGGTCATGGGGCGAAAGAGACCCAGTACTTC.

The chain joins TRBV20-1 to TRBJ2-1; 9 bases map to TRBD2. V gave up 0 bases and J gave up 8 bases; unmatched junction bases: 14. CDR3 size: 17 residues. Germline CDR1 reads DFQATT; CDR2 reads SNEGSKA (reference sequence). CDR3 nucleotides: TGCAGTGCTAGAGATCCCCGTGGTAGCGGGAGTGTCGATGAGCAGTTCTTC. It codes for CSARDPRGSGSVDEQFF.